Each of the 22 T cell receptor beta chains below was sequenced from the same sample in a study of T cells after yellow fever vaccination. TCRdb passed the 5' RACE reads through MiXCR, listing each CDR3 protein once. The sample has roughly 85,000 distinct CDR3 sequences; 13% are singletons. The sample in question was CD8+ T cells not binding an NS4B(214-222) dextramer, sorted from PBMCs, obtained roughly 20 days after the first yellow fever vaccination. Receptors were obtained from a man between 18 and 35 years old who received the YFV17D yellow fever vaccine.

This clonotype was found a few times. This rearrangement joins TRBV9 to TRBJ2-3; 9 bases agree with TRBD1. CDR1 SGDLS and CDR2 YYNGEE come from the germline V gene. The CDR3 spans 17 residues. With V trimmed by 3 bases and J by 3 bases, 11 bases remained unmatched. The CDR3 sequence is CASSAMTGGFGTDTQYF. CDR3 DNA sequence: TGTGCCAGCAGCGCGATGACAGGGGGGTTCGGAACAGATACGCAGTATTTT.

The table lists this clonotype with a few counts. The J gene is TRBJ2-3, the V gene TRBV27; a weak D match, TRBD1 (7 bases). The CDR3 spans 13 residues. The V end lost 5 bases, the J end lost 6 bases, and 12 bases lay between the germline ends. Germline V gene lookup returns CDR1 MNHEY and CDR2 SMNVEV (reference sequence). This chain's CDR3 is CASSNPGGDTQYF. The CDR3 coding sequence is TGTGCCAGCAGTAATCCAGGGGGGGATACGCAGTATTTT.

J is TRBJ1-1 and V is TRBV9; D unresolved. The germline V gene encodes CDR1 SGDLS and CDR2 YYNGEE. With 0 bases removed from V and 1 base from J, the gap between germline ends came to 7 bases. This CDR3 spans 14 amino acids. CDR3 DNA sequence: TGTGCCAGCAGCGTAGTATCCGGGAACACTGAAGCTTTCTTT. As protein: CASSVVSGNTEAFF.

The chain carries TRBV11-2 and TRBJ2-2; 8 bases line up with TRBD1. J was trimmed by 8 bases and V by 5 bases; bases with no gene match: 7. CDR3 size: 14 residues. Germline V lookup: CDR1 SGHAT, CDR2 FQNNGV. CDR3 DNA sequence: TGTGCCAGCAGCGCCGGACAGGGCTGGGGGGAGCTGTTTTTT. Protein: CASSAGQGWGELFF.

J is TRBJ2-5 and V is TRBV5-1, with D uncertain. The CDR3 runs to 11 residues. V was trimmed by 4 bases and J by 7 bases, leaving 8 bases between them. Per germline, CDR1 SGHRS and CDR2 YFSETQ. The CDR3 DNA is TGCGCCAGCAGCGTGGTTTTGACCCAGTACTTC. Encoded protein: CASSVVLTQYF.

The rearrangement joins TRBV15 to TRBJ2-7; 11 nucleotides agree with TRBD1. In germline, CDR1 is LNHNV, CDR2 YYDKDF (reference sequence). V dropped 5 bases and J dropped 4; count of bases not matched to a gene: 4. CDR3 size: 14 residues. CDR3 in amino acids: CATSRGDRGYEQYF. The CDR3, as DNA: TGTGCCACCAGCCGTGGGGACAGGGGGTACGAGCAGTACTTC.

The chain links TRBV7-8 to TRBJ1-3, with D possibly being TRBD1 (6 bases). In germline, CDR1 is SGHVS, CDR2 FQNEAQ. This CDR3 has 16 amino acids. Between the trimmed V and J ends, which lost 3 bases and 2 bases, there was a span of 14 bases. The CDR3 is CASSFNREPPGNTIYF. CDR3 sequence (DNA): TGTGCCAGCAGCTTCAACAGGGAACCGCCTGGAAACACCATATATTTT. Full variable domain (rest looked up from reference TRBV7-8 and TRBJ1-3): GAGVSQSPRYKVAKRGQDVALRCDPISGHVSLFWYQQALGQGPEFLTYFQNEAQLDKSGLPSDRFFAERPEGSVSTLKIQRTQQEDSAVYLCASSFNREPPGNTIYFGEGSWLTVV.

This clonotype was counted many times. This sequence joins TRBV29-1 and TRBJ2-2; D unclear. CDR1 SQVTM and CDR2 ANQGSEA come from the germline V gene. V was trimmed by 1 base and J by 6 bases, leaving 3 bases between them. The CDR3 contains 11 residues. The CDR3 bases are TGCAGCGTTGAAGGGCCCGGGGAGCTGTTTTTT. Translation gives CSVEGPGELFF.

The V gene is TRBV5-1, the J gene TRBJ1-1; 7 nucleotides match TRBD1. This CDR3 spans 16 amino acids. Looked up from germline, CDR1 is SGHRS and CDR2 is YFSETQ. The CDR3 loop is CPATSGTEEPNTEAFF. CDR3 in DNA: TGCCCCGCTACAAGCGGGACAGAAGAACCAAACACTGAAGCTTTCTTT.

This clonotype has a handful of counts. The chain couples TRBV11-2 to TRBJ2-5; 7 bases are shared with TRBD2. Germline V gives CDR1 SGHAT, CDR2 FQNNGV. J gave up 1 base and V 5 bases, and 7 bases lay outside the gene matches. The CDR3 is made up of 15 amino acids. The CDR3 DNA is TGTGCCAGCAGCCTCGGCGGGGGAGTCCAAGAGACCCAGTACTTC. It codes for CASSLGGGVQETQYF. Variable domain in full (rest from reference TRBV11-2 and TRBJ2-5): EAGVAQSPRYKIIEKRQSVAFWCNPISGHATLYWYQQILGQGPKLLIQFQNNGVVDDSQLPKDRFSAERLKGVDSTLKIQPAKLEDSAVYLCASSLGGGVQETQYFGPGTRLLVL.

The gene calls are TRBV13 and TRBJ1-1; maybe TRBD1 (5 bases). Germline V gives CDR1 PRHDT, CDR2 FYEKMQ (reference sequence). V was clipped by 5 bases and J by 4 bases, with 17 bases between them. This CDR3 is 15 amino acids long. The CDR3 region has the DNA TGTGCCAGCAGCCCCGGGGGGAATCAGGGCACTGAAGCTTTCTTT. Protein product: CASSPGGNQGTEAFF.

This clonotype came up a few times. V and J are TRBV5-1 and TRBJ2-2; 10 bases are a match to TRBD1. The trim removed 3 bases at V and 2 bases at J, leaving 4 bases unmatched. The CDR3 has 16 residues. The germline V gene encodes CDR1 SGHRS and CDR2 YFSETQ. DNA of the CDR3: TGCGCCAGCAGCTCGGGACAGGGGATTAACACCGGGGAGCTGTTTTTT. Its translation is CASSSGQGINTGELFF.

This clonotype was counted between two and nine times. The chain recombines TRBV4-1 with TRBJ1-2, with TRBD1 as a possible D gene (6 bases). This CDR3 is built from 14 residues. Germline V gene sequence: CDR1 MGHRA, CDR2 YSYEKL. V was clipped by 5 bases and J by 3 bases, with 13 bases between them. The CDR3 coding sequence is TGCGCCAGCAGCTTGAGGGGGATTGACTATGGCTACACCTTC. This gives the protein CASSLRGIDYGYTF.

This clonotype was counted many times. The DNA for the CDR3 is TGTGCCATCAGTGGCCAGGCAGGCACCGGGGAGCTGTTTTTT. It translates to CAISGQAGTGELFF. V usage is TRBV10-3 and J usage is TRBJ2-2; D gene unclear. The CDR3 sequence is 14 residues long. V dropped 4 bases and J dropped 4 bases, with 10 bases sitting between them. CDR1 and CDR2 from the germline V gene are ENHRY and SYGVKD.

The V and J genes are TRBV6-5 and TRBJ1-5; possible D gene TRBD1, 5 bases. The germline V and J ends were trimmed by 4 bases and 1 base, with 17 bases remaining between them. CDR3 length equals 17 residues. From germline, CDR1 is MNHEY and CDR2 SVGAGI. The CDR3 protein is CASSLAAQGTSNQPQHF. For the CDR3, the DNA is TGTGCCAGCAGTTTGGCGGCTCAGGGAACCAGCAATCAGCCCCAGCATTTT.

This clonotype was observed a few times. The genes are TRBV6-1 and TRBJ1-4; the match to TRBD1 covers 9 bases. This CDR3 is 14 amino acids long. V gave up 8 bases and J gave up 5 bases; unmatched junction bases: 6. Germline CDR1 MNHNS, CDR2 SASEGT. This CDR3 is CASGAGTGNEKLFF. The CDR3 region has the DNA TGTGCCAGCGGGGCCGGGACAGGGAATGAAAAACTGTTTTTT.

The CDR3 DNA reads TGTGCCAGCAGCCCTCCTAATACAGATACGCAGTATTTT. It specifies CASSPPNTDTQYF. This chain uses TRBV6-4 with TRBJ2-3; D ambiguous. The germline V gene encodes CDR1 MRHNA and CDR2 SNTAGT. V lost 6 bases to trimming and J lost 3 bases, with 10 bases between them. The CDR3 runs 13 residues.

The V gene is TRBV9, the J gene TRBJ2-5; tentatively, D is TRBD1 or TRBD2 (5 bases each). V was trimmed by 0 bases and J by 3 bases, leaving 12 bases between them. Germline CDR1 and CDR2: SGDLS and YYNGEE. CDR3 length: 15 residues. CDR3 loop: CASSVDGGKEETQYF. DNA for the CDR3: TGTGCCAGCAGCGTAGATGGGGGAAAAGAAGAGACCCAGTACTTC.

The chain combines TRBV4-1 with TRBJ2-5; 9 bases match TRBD2. Germline V gives CDR1 MGHRA, CDR2 YSYEKL. V gave up 2 bases and J gave up 7 bases; unmatched junction bases: 11. The CDR3 extends over 16 amino acids. The CDR3 sequence: CASSQPGSGGMGTQYF. CDR3 DNA: TGCGCCAGCAGCCAACCGGGCAGCGGGGGGATGGGGACCCAGTACTTC.

The chain links TRBV27 to TRBJ1-5; D remains unclear. The V and J ends lost 3 bases and 9 bases respectively, with 12 bases between them. This CDR3 is built from 13 residues. The germline gives CDR1 MNHEY, CDR2 SMNVEV (reference sequence). CDR3 in amino acids: CASSFGGSGPQHF. CDR3 nucleotide sequence: TGTGCCAGCAGTTTCGGCGGGTCCGGGCCCCAGCATTTT.

This clonotype turned up a few times. The chain carries TRBV4-1 and TRBJ1-2; D unclear. Trimming removed 1 base from V and 5 bases from J, with 8 bases in between. This CDR3 comprises 13 residues. From germline, CDR1 is MGHRA and CDR2 YSYEKL. This CDR3 reads CASSQALGYGYTF. The CDR3, as DNA: TGCGCCAGCAGCCAAGCGCTAGGGTATGGCTACACCTTC.

A few counts support this clonotype. This sequence joins TRBV4-1 and TRBJ1-1, with 9 bases lining up with TRBD1. J was trimmed by 4 bases and V by 0 bases; bases with no gene match: 9. The CDR3 totals 17 residues. From germline, CDR1 is MGHRA and CDR2 YSYEKL. CDR3 sequence (DNA): TGCGCCAGCAGCCAAGATCAAGGGACAGGGTCGGGCACTGAAGCTTTCTTT. It translates to CASSQDQGTGSGTEAFF.